The 26 T cell receptor beta chains in this list originate from one sample, sequenced in a study of T-cell memory formation after mild COVID-19. TCRdb recomputed calls from the 5' RACE reads with MiXCR, one row per CDR3 protein. The sample lists about 430,000 distinct CDR3 sequences, over 15% occurring once. The source material was PBMCs or a T cell subset sorted from them (not recorded which). These receptors were obtained from a man aged 18-30 years who had mild COVID-19 (a few samples of this study predate the infection). Cell type and time point are not known.

This clonotype was detected only a few times. The chain uses TRBV6-5 and TRBJ2-7; tentatively, D is TRBD2 (5 bases). The germline V and J ends were trimmed by 4 bases and 5 bases, with 18 bases remaining between them. Germline-derived CDR1 and CDR2 are MNHEY and SVGAGI. This CDR3 is built from 15 residues. CDR3 bases: TGTGCCAGCAGTTTTTCTATCTTTGGTAGCGACGAGCAGTACTTC. It is translated as CASSFSIFGSDEQYF.

In its sample, this clonotype was seen many times. This chain connects TRBV4-2 to TRBJ2-5; TRBD2 agrees at 10 bases. Trimming at V came to 4 bases and at J to 2 bases, leaving 7 bases not matched to a gene. This CDR3 contains 16 residues. In germline, CDR1 is LGHNA, CDR2 YNFKEQ. The CDR3 reads CASSLPAGGLQETQYF. DNA of the CDR3: TGTGCCAGCAGCCTCCCAGCGGGGGGGCTGCAAGAGACCCAGTACTTC.

The chain uses TRBV20-1 and TRBJ1-5, with D perhaps TRBD1 (5 bases). The CDR3 has 16 amino acids. V lost 0 bases and J 6 bases, leaving 18 bases between the germline ends. CDR1 and CDR2 from the germline V gene are DFQATT and SNEGSKA (reference sequence). Here the CDR3 DNA reads TGCAGTGCTAGAGACCAGAGGTCGGGGACCGGTCAGCCCCAGCATTTT. It encodes CSARDQRSGTGQPQHF.

In its sample, this clonotype was seen a few times. V gene TRBV20-1 combines with J gene TRBJ1-1; perhaps TRBD1 as D (5 bases). The CDR3 runs to 13 residues. V lost 5 bases, J lost 3 bases, and 13 bases lay in between. Germline CDR1 and CDR2: DFQATT and SNEGSKA (reference sequence). The CDR3 region has the DNA TGCAGTGCTCCAGGGAATGGGGACACTGAAGCTTTCTTT. Its protein product is CSAPGNGDTEAFF.

This clonotype was seen repeatedly, ten times or more. J is TRBJ2-1 and V is TRBV6-1, with unresolved D. Trimming removed 0 bases at V and 6 bases at J, with 6 bases between. CDR1 is MNHNS, CDR2 SASEGT, per germline. The CDR3 is 13 residues long. DNA for the CDR3: TGTGCCAGCAGTGAAGCCGAACTCAATGAGCAGTTCTTC. The encoded protein is CASSEAELNEQFF.

The genes are TRBV4-3 and TRBJ1-6; D is unresolved. Trimming left V 4 bases short and J 12 bases short, with 19 bases between. Germline V gene data show CDR1 as LGHNA and CDR2 as YSLEER. This CDR3 comprises 15 residues. CDR3 nucleotide sequence: TGCGCCAGCAGCCGCGTACTCGAGGAGGGTAGACCCCTCCACTTT. The encoded protein is CASSRVLEEGRPLHF.

This clonotype was found many times. The chain combines TRBV6-5 with TRBJ2-7, with D perhaps TRBD2 (5 bases). Germline-derived CDR1 and CDR2 are MNHEY and SVGAGI. The CDR3 loop spans 14 amino acids. Trimming pared 2 bases from V and 6 bases from J, leaving 14 bases between. This chain's CDR3 is CASSYQLVSGEQYF. DNA for the CDR3: TGTGCCAGCAGTTACCAGTTAGTAAGCGGCGAGCAGTACTTC.

CDR3 nucleotide sequence: TGTGCCAGCAGTGGGTCGGGGGGTTATAGCAATCAGCCCCAGCATTTT. This sequence encodes CASSGSGGYSNQPQHF. V gene TRBV6-1 combines with J gene TRBJ1-5; a weak D match, TRBD1 (5 bases). The V gene's germline CDR1 is MNHNS and CDR2 SASEGT. This CDR3 has 16 amino acids. Trimming removed 4 bases at V and 0 bases at J, with 13 bases between.

The chain joins TRBV3-1 to TRBJ2-1; 11 nucleotides match TRBD2. The ends lost 2 bases at V and 0 bases at J; junction bases unmatched: 9. The CDR3 has 19 residues. Per germline, CDR1 LGHDT and CDR2 YNNKEL (reference sequence). The CDR3 bases are TGTGCCAGCAGCCAAATGCTGACTAGCGGGGCCAGCTCCTACAATGAGCAGTTCTTC. This sequence encodes CASSQMLTSGASSYNEQFF.

The chain has TRBV5-1 and TRBJ2-5; TRBD2 aligns across 7 bases. J lost 5 bases, V lost 5 bases, and 9 bases had no gene match. The CDR3 runs to 14 residues. CDR1 is SGHRS, CDR2 YFSETQ, per germline. The CDR3 protein is CASSHASGQETQYF. For the CDR3, the DNA is TGCGCCAGCAGTCATGCTAGCGGCCAGGAGACCCAGTACTTC.

The J gene is TRBJ1-2, the V gene TRBV7-9, with D uncertain. Germline CDR1 and CDR2: SEHNR and FQNEAQ (reference sequence). The CDR3 covers 12 residues. V was shortened by 3 bases and J by 8 bases, with 10 bases between the two germline ends. CDR3 loop: CASSFRGGGYTF. CDR3 DNA sequence: TGTGCCAGCAGCTTCCGGGGAGGCGGCTACACCTTC.

This clonotype was seen a few times. This chain links TRBV5-1 with TRBJ2-5; the match to TRBD2 covers 12 bases. The CDR3 contains 16 residues. In germline, CDR1 is SGHRS, CDR2 YFSETQ. J was trimmed by 4 bases and V by 4 bases; bases with no gene match: 8. CDR3 DNA sequence: TGCGCCAGCAGCCCCGGGACTAGCGGGCCGACAGAGACCCAGTACTTC. Translating gives CASSPGTSGPTETQYF. The complete variable domain, with remaining parts taken from reference TRBV5-1 and TRBJ2-5, reads KAGVTQTPRYLIKTRGQQVTLSCSPISGHRSVSWYQQTPGQGLQFLFEYFSETQRNKGNFPGRFSGRQFSNSRSEMNVSTLELGDSALYLCASSPGTSGPTETQYFGPGTRLLVL.

This clonotype was picked up many times. V and J are TRBV6-2 or TRBV6-3 and TRBJ2-2; TRBD2 matches at 14 bases. Losses at the gene ends were 0 bases for V and 1 base for J; bases not matched to a gene: 4. Germline V gene lookup returns CDR1 MNHEY and CDR2 SVGEGT. The CDR3 covers 19 residues. Here the CDR3 reads CASSYSGTSGGWNTGELFF. CDR3 sequence (DNA): TGTGCCAGCAGTTACTCCGGGACTAGCGGGGGATGGAACACCGGGGAGCTGTTTTTT.

This chain uses TRBV25-1 with TRBJ2-1, with D maybe TRBD1 (5 bases). The V end was cut by 4 bases, the J end by 8 bases, with 15 bases between. Germline CDR1 MGHDK, CDR2 SYGVNS. The CDR3 is 14 amino acids. The chain's CDR3 is CASSGLGDKDEQFF. Written as DNA, the CDR3 is TGTGCCAGCAGTGGGCTAGGGGATAAGGATGAGCAGTTCTTC.

CDR3 coding DNA: TGTGCCAGCAGCTTGGAAACAAATCAGCCCCAGCATTTT. Translation: CASSLETNQPQHF. The V gene is TRBV11-2, the J gene TRBJ1-5; no reliable D call. The CDR3 contains 13 residues. In germline, CDR1 is SGHAT, CDR2 FQNNGV. V was trimmed by 3 bases and J by 4 bases, leaving 7 bases between them.

This chain connects TRBV18 to TRBJ2-7, with D unresolved. V lost 6 bases, J lost 0 bases, and 12 bases lay in between. Germline V gene sequence: CDR1 KGHSH, CDR2 LQKENI. This CDR3 is 14 amino acids long. The DNA for the CDR3 is TGTGCCAGCTCGCCCACCAGGATCTCCTACGAGCAGTACTTC. Translation: CASSPTRISYEQYF.

The gene calls are TRBV29-1 and TRBJ1-1; D call uncertain. This CDR3 is built from 12 residues. V shed 4 bases and J shed 1 base, with 7 bases lying between them. The germline CDR1 and CDR2 sequences are SQVTM and ANQGSEA. For the CDR3, the DNA is TGCAGCGTTGGTCGGGAGAACACTGAAGCTTTCTTT. Its translation: CSVGRENTEAFF.

This clonotype occurred a few times. The V and J genes are TRBV30 and TRBJ2-7; 8 nucleotides line up with TRBD1. The CDR3 spans 13 residues. CDR1 GTSNPN and CDR2 SVGIG come from the germline V gene (reference sequence). V trimming: 5 bases; J trimming: 0 bases; junction bases outside the gene matches: 3. CDR3 sequence reads: CAWQDRDSYEQYF. CDR3 nucleotides: TGTGCCTGGCAGGACAGGGACTCCTACGAGCAGTACTTC.

This clonotype has just a few counts. For the CDR3, the DNA is TGCAGCGTTGGCCGACAGGGGGCCGATGGCTACACCTTC. As protein: CSVGRQGADGYTF. The rearrangement links TRBV29-1 to TRBJ1-2, with 10 bases fitting TRBD1. Losses at the gene ends were 4 bases for V and 6 bases for J; bases not matched to a gene: 5. From germline, CDR1 is SQVTM and CDR2 ANQGSEA. CDR3 length: 13 residues.

The chain carries TRBV20-1 and TRBJ1-2, with unresolved D. Germline CDR1 DFQATT, CDR2 SNEGSKA (reference sequence). With 7 bases removed from V and 6 bases from J, the gap between germline ends came to 15 bases. The CDR3 is 12 residues long. The CDR3 is CSGRKEAHGYTF. CDR3 in DNA: TGCAGTGGGCGGAAGGAGGCGCATGGCTACACCTTC.

The CDR3 loop reads CASSLAPPNTEAFF. CDR3 coding DNA: TGCGCCAGCAGCTTGGCCCCCCCGAACACTGAAGCTTTCTTT. This rearrangement joins TRBV5-1 to TRBJ1-1; D call uncertain. Germline V gene data show CDR1 as SGHRS and CDR2 as YFSETQ. V dropped 0 bases and J dropped 1 base, with 7 bases sitting between them. The length of the CDR3 is 14 residues.

This clonotype was counted a few times. The rearrangement uses TRBV18 and TRBJ1-4; D call uncertain. V lost 2 bases to trimming and J lost 6 bases, with 7 bases between them. CDR3 length: 13 amino acids. The V gene's germline CDR1 is KGHSH and CDR2 LQKENI. The CDR3 loop is CASSPGTYEKLFF. Written as DNA, the CDR3 is TGTGCCAGCTCACCAGGCACTTATGAAAAACTGTTTTTT.

This clonotype was found many times. The J gene is TRBJ2-2, the V gene TRBV7-9; 14 bases are a match to TRBD2. V gave up 5 bases and J gave up 7 bases; unmatched junction bases: 9. CDR3 length: 17 residues. Germline values: CDR1 SEHNR, CDR2 FQNEAQ (reference sequence). The CDR3 sequence is CASSPGLAGGLDGELFF. The CDR3, as DNA: TGTGCCAGCAGCCCCGGACTAGCGGGGGGATTGGACGGGGAGCTGTTTTTT.

The table lists this clonotype with many counts. The chain recombines TRBV6-5 with TRBJ2-1; D is possibly TRBD1 (6 bases). Germline lookup yields CDR1 MNHEY and CDR2 SVGAGI. This CDR3 is built from 12 residues. V was clipped by 7 bases and J by 10 bases, with 14 bases between them. CDR3 amino acids: CASTQGFGEQFF. CDR3 in DNA: TGTGCCAGCACTCAGGGGTTTGGGGAGCAGTTCTTC.

This clonotype showed up just a few times. This chain links TRBV3-1 with TRBJ2-2; tentative D call: TRBD1 (6 bases). V was trimmed by 4 bases and J by 5 bases, leaving 11 bases between them. In germline, CDR1 is LGHDT, CDR2 YNNKEL (reference sequence). The CDR3 spans 14 residues. The CDR3 spells CASSRDTRTGELFF. The DNA of the CDR3 is TGTGCCAGCAGCCGGGACACCAGAACCGGGGAGCTGTTTTTT. Full variable domain (rest looked up from reference TRBV3-1 and TRBJ2-2): DTAVSQTPKYLVTQMGNDKSIKCEQNLGHDTMYWYKQDSKKFLKIMFSYNNKELIINETVPNRFSPKSPDKAHLNLHINSLELGDSAVYFCASSRDTRTGELFFGEGSRLTVL.

This chain joins TRBV7-2 and TRBJ1-3; the D gene is possibly TRBD1 (6 bases). This CDR3 has 20 residues. The germline V gene has CDR1 SGHTA and CDR2 FQGNSA. With 0 bases removed from V and 0 bases from J, the gap between germline ends came to 21 bases. CDR3 nucleotides: TGTGCCAGCAGCTTAGCACGCTCACCCTTACAGGGCCCCTCTGGAAACACCATATATTTT. Its protein is CASSLARSPLQGPSGNTIYF.